This record looks at one TCR beta chain sequence and its context. The junction departs from germline at one end; a sequencing error may be responsible. Other DNA sequences in the same sample also yield this CDR3. 13 Jbeta primers and 60 Vbeta primers were used for the PCR. TCRdb keeps only in-frame clones here, not all; method: immunoSEQ multiplex PCR. The sample yields roughly 130,000 clones, around 57% seen once. Germline lookup yields CDR1 LNHDA and CDR2 SQIVND (reference sequence). The CDR3 runs to 14 residues. The data derive from a study of cytomegalovirus exposure and HLA in healthy donors. The sequenced material came from PBMCs. This receptor was obtained from a male donor in good health and CMV-seronegative. The chain employs TRBV19 and TRBJ1-1; possibly TRBD1 for D (5 bases). CDR3 region: CASSQGVDGTEAFF. The DNA for the CDR3 is TGTGCCAGTAGCCAAGGGGTGGATGGCACTGAAGCTTTTTTT.